The 17 T cell receptor beta chains listed next were all sequenced from one sample in a study of shared clonotypes between healthy human individuals. This table comes from immunoSEQ multiplex PCR, and its TCRdb copy is limited to in-frame clones, with some not included. This sample has millions of clones; around 90% occur once, and the top ten carry roughly 0.13%. The sequencing sample was made of naive CD4+ T cells sorted from blood. Documented subset: CD45RA+ positively selected. All receptors come from a man younger than 30 in good health.

This clone was seen more than once but under ten times. This chain joins TRBV9 and TRBJ1-2; D perhaps matches TRBD1 (5 bases). With 3 bases removed from V and 4 bases from J, the gap between germline ends came to 13 bases. Germline CDR1 and CDR2: SGDLS and YYNGEE. This CDR3 is 14 amino acids long. CDR3 nucleotide sequence: TGTGCCAGCAGCGCTGCAGGGCAAATCTATGGCTACACCTTC. It is translated as CASSAAGQIYGYTF.

The rearrangement links TRBV18 to TRBJ2-1; the D is unclear. The length of the CDR3 is 13 residues. Per the germline V gene, CDR1 is KGHSH and CDR2 is LQKENI. V was pared by 8 bases and J by 2 bases, with 10 bases between. This chain's CDR3 is CASRYATYNEQFF. The CDR3 DNA reads as TGTGCCAGCCGCTACGCAACCTACAATGAGCAGTTCTTC.

This clone was recorded once. The DNA of the CDR3 is TGTGCCAGCAGGAGACAGGGGGAATTACACGAGCAGTACTTC. Residues: CASRRQGELHEQYF. V gene TRBV6-5 combines with J gene TRBJ2-7; the match to TRBD1 covers 9 bases. V lost 6 bases, J lost 5 bases, and 8 bases stayed unmatched. Germline CDR1 is MNHEY and CDR2 is SVGAGI. This CDR3 is built from 14 residues.

The chain is built from TRBV6-5 and TRBJ1-5; D is ambiguous. CDR3 length: 14 amino acids. The germline V gene has CDR1 MNHEY and CDR2 SVGAGI. The V and J ends lost 0 bases and 8 bases respectively, with 11 bases between them. CDR3 nucleotides: TGTGCCAGCAGTTACTCGACCCTATCAAAGCCCCAGCATTTT. This encodes CASSYSTLSKPQHF.

The chain is built from TRBV7-8 and TRBJ2-2; 8 nucleotides match TRBD1. The V gene's germline CDR1 is SGHVS and CDR2 FQNEAQ. J lost 5 bases, V lost 1 base, and 6 bases had no gene match. The CDR3 contains 16 residues. As DNA, the CDR3 is TGTGCCAGCAGCTTAGGGCCAGGGGGCTTAACCGGGGAGCTGTTTTTT. This encodes CASSLGPGGLTGELFF.

Turning to this clone: Different DNA sequences within this sample yield the same CDR3. The gene calls are TRBV6-1 and TRBJ2-7; D call uncertain. CDR3 length equals 11 residues. CDR1 is MNHNS and CDR2 is SASEGT in the germline V gene. Trimming pared 5 bases from V and 3 bases from J, leaving 5 bases between. CDR3 sequence (DNA): TGTGCCAGCAGTCCACTCTACGAGCAGTACTTC. It specifies CASSPLYEQYF.

The V call is TRBV25-1, the J call TRBJ1-6; no firm D call. The CDR3 sequence is 13 residues long. Germline V gives CDR1 MGHDK, CDR2 SYGVNS. V was shortened by 4 bases and J by 14 bases, with 15 bases between the two germline ends. The CDR3 DNA reads as TGTGCCAGCAGTGTCGCCGTTACAGAGGCCCTCCACTTT. This translates into CASSVAVTEALHF.

This chain connects TRBV19 to TRBJ2-7; the D gene is possibly TRBD2 (6 bases). CDR3 size: 16 residues. Per germline, CDR1 LNHDA and CDR2 SQIVND (reference sequence). V was pared by 10 bases and J by 2 bases, with 24 bases between. CDR3 region: CATLPGFGTGAYEQYF. The CDR3 DNA reads TGTGCCACCCTACCAGGGTTCGGGACGGGGGCCTACGAGCAGTACTTC.

This chain joins TRBV27 and TRBJ2-2, with no clear D. There are 15 residues in the CDR3. Germline V gives CDR1 MNHEY, CDR2 SMNVEV (reference sequence). V lost 3 bases and J 1 base, leaving 9 bases between the germline ends. The CDR3 protein is CASSFLTVNTGELFF. In DNA, the CDR3 is TGTGCCAGCAGTTTTTTGACGGTGAACACCGGGGAGCTGTTTTTT.

As concerns this clone: The same CDR3 can be traced to other DNA sequences in this sample. V usage is TRBV7-9 and J usage is TRBJ2-2, with 7 bases lining up with TRBD1. V shed 6 bases, J shed 6 bases, and the junction held 4 bases outside the gene matches. From germline, CDR1 is SEHNR and CDR2 FQNEAQ (reference sequence). The CDR3 is 13 amino acids. This CDR3 reads CASSRQGAGELFF. The CDR3 coding sequence is TGTGCCAGCAGTAGACAGGGAGCCGGGGAGCTGTTTTTT.

The chain combines TRBV5-5 with TRBJ1-5, with D uncertain. V lost 0 bases to trimming and J lost 0 bases, with 4 bases between them. There are 14 residues in the CDR3. Germline V gives CDR1 SGHKS, CDR2 YYEKEE (reference sequence). The CDR3 reads CASSLETSNQPQHF. The CDR3 DNA is TGTGCCAGCAGCTTGGAAACTAGCAATCAGCCCCAGCATTTT.

The chain links TRBV5-1 to TRBJ2-3, with 7 positions matching TRBD2. Germline lookup yields CDR1 SGHRS and CDR2 YFSETQ. The CDR3 is 17 residues long. The J segment lost 2 bases and the V segment lost 4 bases, leaving 13 bases of the junction unmatched. The CDR3 DNA reads as TGCGCCAGCAGCCGCATACGGGGGGTCTACCTCACAGATACGCAGTATTTT. Translating gives CASSRIRGVYLTDTQYF.

CDR3 DNA sequence: TGTGCCAGCAGGGGCAGGGGGCATAGGGCTTTCTTT. It codes for CASRGRGHRAFF. The chain employs TRBV28 and TRBJ1-1; 8 nucleotides line up with TRBD1. The CDR3 runs 12 residues. V lost 6 bases, J lost 11 bases, and 8 bases stayed unmatched. The germline gives CDR1 MDHEN, CDR2 SYDVKM.

V usage is TRBV6-6 and J usage is TRBJ2-1; 9 bases align to TRBD2. J was trimmed by 1 base and V by 6 bases; bases with no gene match: 7. CDR1 and CDR2 from the germline V gene are MNHNY and SVGAGI (reference sequence). CDR3 length: 16 amino acids. CDR3 in amino acids: CASRLLAGASYNEQFF. CDR3 nucleotide sequence: TGTGCCAGCAGACTTTTAGCGGGAGCGTCCTACAATGAGCAGTTCTTC.

This chain connects TRBV28 to TRBJ2-7; 10 nucleotides match TRBD1. Germline CDR1 MDHEN, CDR2 SYDVKM. The trim removed 7 bases at V and 5 bases at J, leaving 11 bases unmatched. This CDR3 is 15 amino acids long. CDR3: CASTFGFGTGDEQYF. In nucleotides, the CDR3 is TGTGCCAGCACCTTCGGATTCGGGACAGGGGACGAGCAGTACTTC.

About this clone: Different DNA sequences within this sample yield the same CDR3. The chain joins TRBV7-9 to TRBJ1-2; no clear D gene. The CDR3 has 12 amino acids. Trimming removed 2 bases at V and 3 bases at J, with 4 bases between. Germline V gives CDR1 SEHNR, CDR2 FQNEAQ (reference sequence). The CDR3 DNA follows: TGTGCCAGCAGCTTAACTGACTATGGCTACACCTTC. Translating it yields CASSLTDYGYTF.

The chain joins TRBV7-6 to TRBJ2-3; no firm D call. Germline V gene lookup returns CDR1 SGHVS and CDR2 FNYEAQ. V was pared by 1 base and J by 2 bases, with 10 bases between. The CDR3 runs to 15 residues. Here the CDR3 reads CASSLDGSLTDTQYF. In nucleotides, the CDR3 is TGTGCCAGCAGCTTAGACGGCAGTCTCACAGATACGCAGTATTTT.